The 8 T cell receptor beta chains given below trace back to one sample, sequenced in a study of identifying expanded T cells in peripheral blood. Here immunoSEQ multiplex PCR was the method, and the copy in TCRdb shows in-frame clones only, minus some. The profile covers roughly 61,000 clones, with roughly nine tenths appearing a single time and 3.5% to 4.5% taken by the ten largest. Sequencing was done on a sample of blood. The receptors here all came from a person between 18 and 70 years old in good health.

This chain joins TRBV5-1 and TRBJ2-1, with 7 bases lining up with TRBD1. The CDR3 is 14 amino acids. V trimming: 0 bases; J trimming: 5 bases; junction bases outside the gene matches: 2. Germline V gene lookup returns CDR1 SGHRS and CDR2 YFSETQ. The CDR3 DNA sequence: TGCGCCAGCAGCTTGGCTACAGGGGACAATGAGCAGTTCTTC. Translated: CASSLATGDNEQFF.

The J gene is TRBJ2-5, the V gene TRBV5-4; D is possibly TRBD2 (5 bases). The CDR3 spans 15 residues. The V gene lost 5 bases and the J gene lost 1 base, with 15 bases spanning the gap. Germline-derived CDR1 and CDR2 are SGHNT and YYREEE (reference sequence). For the CDR3, the DNA is TGTGCCAGCAGACCGGCGGGCAGTACCCAAGAGACCCAGTACTTC. It translates to CASRPAGSTQETQYF.

V is TRBV7-2 and J is TRBJ2-5; TRBD1 agrees at 7 bases. Germline lookup yields CDR1 SGHTA and CDR2 FQGNSA. The J segment lost 4 bases and the V segment lost 0 bases, leaving 5 bases of the junction unmatched. The CDR3 is 15 amino acids. This CDR3 is CASSLAGGVSETQYF. The CDR3 coding sequence is TGTGCCAGCAGCTTAGCAGGGGGCGTCTCAGAGACCCAGTACTTC. Drawing the rest from reference TRBV7-2 and TRBJ2-5, the complete variable domain is GAGVSQSPSNKVTEKGKDVELRCDPISGHTALYWYRQSLGQGLEFLIYFQGNSAPDKSGLPSDRFSAERTGGSVSTLTIQRTQQEDSAVYLCASSLAGGVSETQYFGPGTRLLVL.

The chain joins TRBV19 to TRBJ1-2; D is perhaps TRBD1 (6 bases). There are 12 residues in the CDR3. Trimming left V 9 bases short and J 7 bases short, with 15 bases between. Germline lookup yields CDR1 LNHDA and CDR2 SQIVND (reference sequence). The CDR3 is CASLDQGSGYTF. The DNA of the CDR3 is TGTGCCAGCCTCGATCAGGGGAGTGGCTACACCTTC. Combining the CDR3 with reference TRBV19 and TRBJ1-2 gives the whole variable domain DGGITQSPKYLFRKEGQNVTLSCEQNLNHDAMYWYRQDPGQGLRLIYYSQIVNDFQKGDIAEGYSVSREKKESFPLTVTSAQKNPTAFYLCASLDQGSGYTFGSGTRLTVV.

This chain joins TRBV27 and TRBJ2-7, with 13 nucleotides matching TRBD2. CDR1 and CDR2 from the germline V gene are MNHEY and SMNVEV (reference sequence). CDR3 length equals 16 residues. Trimming removed 5 bases from V and 4 bases from J; junction bases left unmatched: 8. The CDR3 sequence is CASSKTSGRYQYEQYF. The DNA for the CDR3 is TGTGCCAGCAGTAAGACTAGCGGGAGGTATCAATACGAGCAGTACTTC.

This clone was seen only once. The CDR3 bases are TGCGCCAGCAGCCAAGTTGTTCCGGGCTTATACGAGCAGTACTTC. Translated: CASSQVVPGLYEQYF. This chain joins TRBV4-1 and TRBJ2-7; D is undetermined. Germline V gives CDR1 MGHRA, CDR2 YSYEKL. The CDR3 runs to 15 residues. V was clipped by 1 base and J by 4 bases, with 14 bases between them.

V is TRBV5-1 and J is TRBJ1-2; TRBD1 agrees at 8 bases. The V gene's germline CDR1 is SGHRS and CDR2 YFSETQ. CDR3 length: 13 amino acids. After removal of 0 bases from V and 7 bases from J, the junction contained 2 bases not matched to a gene. The CDR3: CASSLGTGGGYTF. CDR3 in DNA: TGCGCCAGCAGCTTGGGTACAGGGGGTGGCTACACCTTC.

In its sample, this clone was seen a few times. The rearrangement links TRBV2 to TRBJ1-3; D uncertain. Germline V lookup: CDR1 SNHLY, CDR2 FYNNEI. The CDR3 is 11 residues long. With 5 bases removed from V and 1 base from J, the gap between germline ends came to 0 bases. The CDR3 nucleotides read TGTGCCAGCAGTTCTGGAAACACCATATATTTT. Residues: CASSSGNTIYF.